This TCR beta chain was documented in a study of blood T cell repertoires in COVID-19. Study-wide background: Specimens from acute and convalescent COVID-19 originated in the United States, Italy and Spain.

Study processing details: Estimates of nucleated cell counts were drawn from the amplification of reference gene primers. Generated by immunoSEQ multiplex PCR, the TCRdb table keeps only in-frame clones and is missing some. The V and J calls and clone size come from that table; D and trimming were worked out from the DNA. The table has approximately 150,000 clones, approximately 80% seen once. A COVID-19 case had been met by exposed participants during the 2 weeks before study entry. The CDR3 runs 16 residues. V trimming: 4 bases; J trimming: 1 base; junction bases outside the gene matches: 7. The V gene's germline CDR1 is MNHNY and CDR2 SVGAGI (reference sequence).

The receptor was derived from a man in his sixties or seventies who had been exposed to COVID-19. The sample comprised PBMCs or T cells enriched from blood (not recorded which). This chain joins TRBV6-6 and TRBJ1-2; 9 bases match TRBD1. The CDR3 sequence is CASSSDKTGGNYGYTF. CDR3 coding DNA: TGTGCCAGCAGTTCCGATAAGACAGGGGGTAACTATGGCTACACCTTC.